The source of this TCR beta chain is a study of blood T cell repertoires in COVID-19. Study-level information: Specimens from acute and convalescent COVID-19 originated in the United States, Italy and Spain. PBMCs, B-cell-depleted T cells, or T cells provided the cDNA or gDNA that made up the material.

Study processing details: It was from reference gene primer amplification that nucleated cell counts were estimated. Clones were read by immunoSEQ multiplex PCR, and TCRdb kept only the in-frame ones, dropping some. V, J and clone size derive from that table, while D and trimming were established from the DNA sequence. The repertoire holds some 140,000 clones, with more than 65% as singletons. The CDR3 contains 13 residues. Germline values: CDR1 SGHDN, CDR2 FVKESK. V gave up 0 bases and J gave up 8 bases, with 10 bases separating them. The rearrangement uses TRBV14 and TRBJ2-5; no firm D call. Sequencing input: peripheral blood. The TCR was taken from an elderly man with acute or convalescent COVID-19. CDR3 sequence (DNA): TGTGCCAGCAGCCAAGATATTCGAGGTACCCAGTACTTC. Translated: CASSQDIRGTQYF.